This T cell receptor beta chain stems from a study of T cell responses to AZD1222 COVID-19 vaccine. Study-wide results and limits: When two AZD1222 doses had been given, Spike-specific TCR breadth and depth rose. Nearly half of the spike-specific TCRs reportedly recognize variant regions that carry no mutations. Dominant CD4 TCR responses targeted spike regions 160-218 and 743-854.

The data were produced by immunoSEQ multiplex PCR, yet TCRdb's version contains in-frame clones alone and is incomplete. Here the sample spans roughly 130,000 clones, roughly 87% being singletons. As to this clone: Antigen unknown.

Trimming left V 4 bases short and J 7 bases short, with 18 bases between. Per the germline V gene, CDR1 is SGHRS and CDR2 is YFSETQ. This CDR3 is 16 amino acids long. The chain links TRBV5-1 to TRBJ1-6, with D possibly matching TRBD1 (5 bases). This sequence originates from an adult in good health. Sequencing was performed on peripheral blood, taken on day 0 of AZD1222 vaccination. As DNA, the CDR3 is TGCGCCAGCAGCCGAGAGGGACCGCTGGGGAATTCACCCCTCCACTTT. This translates into CASSREGPLGNSPLHF.